This T cell receptor beta chain was obtained from a study of cytomegalovirus exposure and HLA in healthy donors. Amplification used 60 Vbeta primers and 13 Jbeta primers. Method: immunoSEQ multiplex PCR; TCRdb's copy keeps in-frame clones and lacks some. This table has approximately 110,000 clones, 65% to 85% appearing once. CDR3 length: 16 amino acids. V lost 4 bases to trimming and J lost 5 bases; unmatched junction nucleotides: 14. Germline values: CDR1 SGDLS, CDR2 YYNGEE. In regard to this clone: Its antigen is not known.

Study-wide points: Some highly shared sequence variants likely arose as a pipeline artifact.

This clonotype was sampled from a young woman in good health and CMV-seropositive. This sequence joins TRBV9 and TRBJ1-2; 7 nucleotides agree with TRBD1. Sequenced: PBMCs. CDR3 amino acids: CASSSRDSQFLYGYTF. CDR3 in DNA: TGTGCCAGCAGCAGCCGGGACAGTCAATTCCTATATGGCTACACCTTC.